Listed here are 11 T cell receptor beta chains from one sample, sequenced in a study of T cell repertoires and HLA-DP antigens. After around 15 days, CD4+ cells were restimulated roughly 24 h with the same allogeneic DPB1. Stimulation used HeLa cells expressing transduced HLA-DPA1/DPB1, HLA-DM, invariant chain and CD80. Measured with immunoSEQ multiplex PCR; TCRdb has only the in-frame clones, and not every one. The table has about 2,500 clones, about two thirds seen once. Sequenced input: CD137- CD4+ T cells from cultured PBMCs. Receptor source: a man aged 55 to 69 in good health and CMV-seronegative.

This clone occurred a few times. CDR3 sequence reads: CASSPRIQGGTYEQYF. CDR3 nucleotides: TGTGCCAGCAGCCCCCGGATCCAGGGGGGGACCTACGAGCAGTACTTC. This chain links TRBV7-9 with TRBJ2-7, with D tentatively TRBD1 or TRBD2 (7 bases each). V lost 5 bases and J lost 2, with 19 bases in between. The V gene's germline CDR1 is SEHNR and CDR2 FQNEAQ (reference sequence). The CDR3 is 16 amino acids.

The V gene is TRBV9, the J gene TRBJ1-1; TRBD1 aligns across 10 bases. The CDR3 extends over 15 amino acids. Per germline, CDR1 SGDLS and CDR2 YYNGEE. The junction had 7 bases not matched to a gene; V was cut back by 3 bases and J by 5 bases. In DNA form, the CDR3 reads TGTGCCAGCAGCGCTGGGGACAGGGGACGTACTGAAGCTTTCTTT. Protein product: CASSAGDRGRTEAFF.

The chain has TRBV11-2 and TRBJ2-5; 10 nucleotides agree with TRBD2. The CDR3 has 15 amino acids. Germline V CDR1 and CDR2: SGHAT, FQNNGV. Trimming at V came to 4 bases and at J to 4 bases, leaving 6 bases not matched to a gene. The CDR3 nucleotides read TGTGCCAGCAGCTCATCAGGGACTAGCGTAGAGACCCAGTACTTC. It translates to CASSSSGTSVETQYF.

V is TRBV11-3 and J is TRBJ2-5; 8 bases map to TRBD2. J gave up 5 bases and V 4 bases, and 12 bases lay outside the gene matches. The CDR3 sequence is 16 residues long. CDR1 and CDR2 from the germline V gene are SGHNT and YENEEA. In DNA form, the CDR3 reads TGTGCCAGCAGCTCACCGAGCGGGAGCTCCCGGGAGACCCAGTACTTC. This gives the protein CASSSPSGSSRETQYF.

The rearrangement joins TRBV29-1 to TRBJ2-1; D gene ambiguous. Germline CDR1 and CDR2: SQVTM and ANQGSEA. There are 13 residues in the CDR3. Trimming shortened V by 6 bases and J by 6 bases, and 15 bases separated the two germline ends. In DNA form, the CDR3 reads TGCAGCGTCGATATGGCATGGGGCAATGAGCAGTTCTTC. This sequence encodes CSVDMAWGNEQFF.

V and J are TRBV10-2 and TRBJ2-7, with TRBD1 identical over 8 bases. This CDR3 has 15 amino acids. V trimming: 2 bases; J trimming: 7 bases; junction bases outside the gene matches: 10. CDR1 WSHSY and CDR2 SAAADI come from the germline V gene. This CDR3 reads CASSEPDRANDEQYF. Written as DNA, the CDR3 is TGCGCCAGCAGTGAGCCGGACAGGGCAAATGATGAGCAGTACTTC.

The J gene is TRBJ2-1, the V gene TRBV7-8; D is ambiguous. In germline, CDR1 is SGHVS, CDR2 FQNEAQ. Trimming removed 1 base from V and 3 bases from J, with 7 bases in between. This CDR3 region has 14 residues. CDR3 bases: TGTGCCAGCAGCTTAGGGTCCGACTACAATGAGCAGTTCTTC. Translated, it gives CASSLGSDYNEQFF. The full variable domain, in which reference TRBV7-8 and TRBJ2-1 provide the parts outside the CDR3, is GAGVSQSPRYKVAKRGQDVALRCDPISGHVSLFWYQQALGQGPEFLTYFQNEAQLDKSGLPSDRFFAERPEGSVSTLKIQRTQQEDSAVYLCASSLGSDYNEQFFGPGTRLTVL.

The chain couples TRBV5-1 to TRBJ2-3, with 8 bases fitting TRBD2. Germline V lookup: CDR1 SGHRS, CDR2 YFSETQ. The CDR3 loop spans 16 amino acids. The V and J ends lost 2 bases and 3 bases, in that order; junction bases with no gene match: 8. The CDR3, as DNA: TGCGCCAGCAGCTTAACGAGCGGGAGTGGGACAGATACGCAGTATTTT. Protein: CASSLTSGSGTDTQYF.

V usage is TRBV7-8 and J usage is TRBJ1-5; 11 positions match TRBD1. The V segment lost 0 bases and the J segment 7 bases; nucleotides outside the gene matches: 5. The CDR3 spans 16 residues. Germline CDR1 reads SGHVS; CDR2 reads FQNEAQ. The CDR3 DNA reads as TGTGCCAGCAGCTTAGCCACCGGGACAGGGGGGCAGCCCCAGCATTTT. As protein: CASSLATGTGGQPQHF. The full variable domain, in which reference TRBV7-8 and TRBJ1-5 provide the parts outside the CDR3, is GAGVSQSPRYKVAKRGQDVALRCDPISGHVSLFWYQQALGQGPEFLTYFQNEAQLDKSGLPSDRFFAERPEGSVSTLKIQRTQQEDSAVYLCASSLATGTGGQPQHFGDGTRLSIL.

In regard to this clone: A read error is the likely source, as a far larger clone sits one nucleotide away. This CDR3 is also generated by other DNA sequences in the sample. This sequence joins TRBV7-9 and TRBJ1-6; D might be TRBD1 (6 bases). The germline V gene has CDR1 SEHNR and CDR2 FQNEAQ (reference sequence). This CDR3 has 15 amino acids. V was cut by 5 bases and J by 3 bases, with 11 bases left in between. The CDR3 nucleotides are TGTGCCAGCAGCCGGGGGCGCGACTATAATTCACCCCTCCACTTT. Translation gives CASSRGRDYNSPLHF.

The chain carries TRBV14 and TRBJ2-7, with D tentatively TRBD2 (6 bases). The germline V gene has CDR1 SGHDN and CDR2 FVKESK. The CDR3 has 13 residues. V was shortened by 3 bases and J by 3 bases, with 9 bases between the two germline ends. CDR3 protein: CASSQTSLYEQYV. CDR3 bases: TGTGCCAGCAGCCAGACTAGTCTCTACGAGCAGTACGTC.